These 18 T cell receptor beta chains were sequenced from one sample in a study of blood T cells in healthy people across ages. It was with a sample-barcoded 5' primer and a J-beta primer mix that a second PCR of about 7 to 12 cycles was run. MiXCR, run by TCRdb on the 5' RACE reads, gives a single entry per CDR3 protein. The data contain 700,000 or so distinct CDR3 sequences, less than 45% of them singletons. The specimen was blood. The source is a man at least 80 years old in good health.

This clonotype has a handful of counts. The chain employs TRBV28 and TRBJ1-2; 9 bases fit TRBD1. CDR3 length equals 17 residues. Germline V gene lookup returns CDR1 MDHEN and CDR2 SYDVKM. The V gene end was trimmed by 1 base and the J gene end by 1 base; junction bases not matched to a gene: 7. The CDR3 region is CASSLYAGGQGNYGYTF. The DNA of the CDR3 is TGTGCCAGCAGTTTATACGCGGGGGGACAGGGTAACTATGGCTACACCTTC.

The chain employs TRBV5-1 and TRBJ1-2; no firm D call. This CDR3 has 16 residues. V was pared by 5 bases and J by 0 bases, with 17 bases between. Germline assignment: CDR1 SGHRS and CDR2 YFSETQ. For the CDR3, the DNA is TGCGCCAGCAGGGCCCTCCCTTCGGAAACTAACTATGGCTACACCTTC. Encoded protein: CASRALPSETNYGYTF.

The chain carries TRBV11-2 and TRBJ2-5; D gene uncertain. The germline V and J ends were trimmed by 0 bases and 3 bases, with 11 bases remaining between them. CDR1 is SGHAT, CDR2 FQNNGV, per germline. The length of the CDR3 is 15 residues. The CDR3 loop reads CASSLDTTREETQYF. The CDR3, as DNA: TGTGCCAGCAGCTTAGATACCACGAGAGAAGAGACCCAGTACTTC.

This clonotype was seen many times. The V gene is TRBV11-3, the J gene TRBJ2-1, with 7 nucleotides matching TRBD1. The CDR3 runs 15 residues. The germline V gene has CDR1 SGHNT and CDR2 YENEEA. V shed 5 bases and J 9 bases; nucleotides not matched to a gene: 13. CDR3: CASSRGIQQGSEQFF. CDR3 sequence (DNA): TGTGCCAGCAGCCGAGGAATTCAACAGGGGAGTGAGCAGTTCTTC. Supplemented by reference TRBV11-3 and TRBJ2-1, the full variable domain reads EAGVVQSPRYKIIEKKQPVAFWCNPISGHNTLYWYLQNLGQGPELLIRYENEEAVDDSQLPKDRFSAERLKGVDSTLKIQPAELGDSAVYLCASSRGIQQGSEQFFGPGTRLTVL.

This clonotype has at least ten counts. This chain joins TRBV6-2 or TRBV6-3 and TRBJ2-5; 8 bases agree with TRBD1. Looked up from germline, CDR1 is MNHEY and CDR2 is SVGEGT. The V segment lost 6 bases and the J segment 4 bases; nucleotides outside the gene matches: 13. This CDR3 has 16 amino acids. The CDR3: CASSQPQTGAGETQYF. The CDR3 nucleotides read TGTGCCAGCAGCCAACCGCAGACAGGGGCGGGAGAGACCCAGTACTTC.

This chain links TRBV7-8 with TRBJ2-7, with 7 bases matching TRBD2. The J call is doubtful: the DNA matches TRBJ2-5 better. There are 14 residues in the CDR3. In germline, CDR1 is SGHVS, CDR2 FQNEAQ. CDR3 nucleotides: TGTGCCAGCAGCCCAAGCGGGGTCCAAGAGACCCAGTACTTC. It yields the protein CASSPSGVQETQYF.

This clonotype was recorded at least ten times. This chain connects TRBV27 to TRBJ2-7, with TRBD2 identical over 7 bases. The length of the CDR3 is 13 residues. J lost 5 bases, V lost 7 bases, and 8 bases had no gene match. Germline V lookup: CDR1 MNHEY, CDR2 SMNVEV (reference sequence). CDR3: CASMGRENDEQYF. The CDR3, as DNA: TGTGCCAGCATGGGGAGGGAGAACGACGAGCAGTACTTC.

This clonotype was seen ten or more times. This sequence joins TRBV4-3 and TRBJ2-3, with D possibly TRBD2 on 6 matching bases. The V gene's germline CDR1 is LGHNA and CDR2 YSLEER. V was trimmed by 3 bases and J by 6 bases, leaving 13 bases between them. This CDR3 is 14 amino acids long. CDR3 amino acids: CASSHGTVWDTQYF. The DNA for the CDR3 is TGCGCCAGCAGCCATGGGACTGTATGGGATACGCAGTATTTT.

The chain joins TRBV15 to TRBJ2-1; perhaps TRBD1 as D (6 bases). Germline CDR1 LNHNV, CDR2 YYDKDF (reference sequence). The ends were cut back, 1 base at V and 7 bases at J, with 11 bases in the middle. This CDR3 has 14 amino acids. The CDR3 nucleotides read TGTGCCACCAGCAGAGGTCACAGGGCTAATGAGCAGTTCTTC. Protein sequence: CATSRGHRANEQFF.

In the case of this clonotype: A read error is possible here, since a much larger clone lies one base away. DNA for the CDR3: TGTGCCAGCACGACTCGGGCAGACCTGAACACTGAAGCTTTCTTT. Amino acid sequence: CASTTRADLNTEAFF. The genes are TRBV6-2 or TRBV6-3 and TRBJ1-1; D gene ambiguous. CDR1 and CDR2 (germline): MNHEY, SVGEGT. This CDR3 is built from 15 residues. Trimming took off 7 bases at V and 0 bases at J, with 15 bases between the two ends.

There are a few counts of this clonotype. The CDR3 DNA follows: TGCGCCAGCAGCTTGGAAGGGGGCGGGCGTAGTAATGAGCAGTTCTTC. Translating gives CASSLEGGGRSNEQFF. The V gene is TRBV5-1, the J gene TRBJ2-1; 7 positions match TRBD1. The CDR3 is made up of 16 amino acids. CDR1 SGHRS and CDR2 YFSETQ come from the germline V gene. V lost 0 bases, J lost 7 bases, and 10 bases stayed unmatched.

Concerning this clonotype itself: The junction departs from germline at one end; a sequencing error may be responsible. This chain links TRBV4-2 with TRBJ2-5; 9 nucleotides match TRBD2. The CDR3 contains 17 residues. Germline V gene lookup returns CDR1 LGHNA and CDR2 YNFKEQ. The CDR3 region has the DNA TGTGCCGGCAGCCAAACCTCGGGGCTAGCGGGGCGGGAGACCCAGTACTTC. Protein sequence: CAGSQTSGLAGRETQYF.

This clonotype came up once. The V and J genes are TRBV7-2 and TRBJ1-5, with TRBD1 matching over 8 bases. Looked up from germline, CDR1 is SGHTA and CDR2 is FQGNSA. V lost 0 bases and J lost 3; bases outside the gene matches: 4. This CDR3 has 16 amino acids. This CDR3 reads CASSLARTGFNQPQHF. DNA for the CDR3: TGTGCCAGCAGCTTAGCCAGGACAGGGTTCAATCAGCCCCAGCATTTT.

V is TRBV20-1 and J is TRBJ2-3; 12 positions agree with TRBD2. CDR3 size: 15 residues. Germline V CDR1 and CDR2: DFQATT, SNEGSKA (reference sequence). Trimming at V came to 3 bases and at J to 2 bases, leaving 3 bases not matched to a gene. CDR3 in amino acids: CSASGLAGTTDTQYF. The CDR3 DNA is TGCAGTGCTAGCGGACTAGCGGGAACCACAGATACGCAGTATTTT.

On this clonotype itself: A much larger clone is a single base away; this may be a read error. DNA of the CDR3: TGTGCCAGCAGTCGGACAGGGAAAATGAACACTGAAGCTTTCTTT. This sequence encodes CASSRTGKMNTEAFF. The chain employs TRBV7-9 and TRBJ1-1, with 8 bases matching TRBD1. CDR1 is SEHNR, CDR2 FQNEAQ, per germline (reference sequence). The CDR3 covers 15 residues. The junction had 6 bases not matched to a gene; V was cut back by 6 bases and J by 0 bases.

The chain couples TRBV6-5 to TRBJ2-1; 8 bases line up with TRBD2. The CDR3 loop spans 19 amino acids. The ends lost 2 bases at V and 2 bases at J; junction bases unmatched: 14. The germline CDR1 and CDR2 sequences are MNHEY and SVGAGI. CDR3 sequence: CASSYTTGQSGGAYNEQFF. The CDR3 DNA sequence: TGTGCCAGCAGTTACACGACCGGACAGAGCGGGGGCGCCTACAATGAGCAGTTCTTC.

This clonotype showed up many times. The chain carries TRBV20-1 and TRBJ2-1; 10 bases agree with TRBD2. CDR3 size: 15 residues. V lost 3 bases to trimming and J lost 4 bases; unmatched junction nucleotides: 6. Germline CDR1 reads DFQATT; CDR2 reads SNEGSKA (reference sequence). CDR3 DNA: TGCAGTGCTAGGGGCCCTAGCGGGGGATACAATGAGCAGTTCTTC. Translated, it gives CSARGPSGGYNEQFF.

This chain joins TRBV27 and TRBJ2-3; 10 bases agree with TRBD2. The CDR3 covers 15 residues. The V segment lost 3 bases and the J segment 6 bases; nucleotides outside the gene matches: 6. Germline-derived CDR1 and CDR2 are MNHEY and SMNVEV (reference sequence). Written as DNA, the CDR3 is TGTGCCAGCAGTTTCGAGCGGGAGGGGATGGATACGCAGTATTTT. Translation gives CASSFEREGMDTQYF.